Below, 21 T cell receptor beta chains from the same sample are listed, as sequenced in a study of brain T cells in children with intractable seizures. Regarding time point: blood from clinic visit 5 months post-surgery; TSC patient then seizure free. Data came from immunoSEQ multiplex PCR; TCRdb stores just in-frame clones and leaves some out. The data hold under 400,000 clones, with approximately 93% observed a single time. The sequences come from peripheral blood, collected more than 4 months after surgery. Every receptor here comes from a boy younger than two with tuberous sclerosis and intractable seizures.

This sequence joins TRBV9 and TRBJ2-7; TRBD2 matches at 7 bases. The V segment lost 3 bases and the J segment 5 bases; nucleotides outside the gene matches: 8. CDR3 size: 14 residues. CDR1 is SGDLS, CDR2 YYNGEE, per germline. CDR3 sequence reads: CASSAVAGLHEQYF. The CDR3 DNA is TGTGCCAGCAGCGCTGTAGCGGGTCTACACGAGCAGTACTTC.

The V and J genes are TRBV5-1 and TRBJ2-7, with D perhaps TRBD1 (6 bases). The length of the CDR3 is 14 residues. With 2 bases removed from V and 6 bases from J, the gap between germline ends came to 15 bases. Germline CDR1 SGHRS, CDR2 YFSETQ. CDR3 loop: CASSFTGYYSEQYF. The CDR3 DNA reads TGCGCCAGCAGCTTTACAGGGTACTACAGCGAGCAGTACTTC.

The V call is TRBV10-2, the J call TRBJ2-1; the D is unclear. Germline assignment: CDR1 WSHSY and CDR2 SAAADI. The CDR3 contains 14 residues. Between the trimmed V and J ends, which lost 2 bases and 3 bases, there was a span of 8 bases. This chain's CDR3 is CASSEGQIYNEQFF. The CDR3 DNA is TGCGCCAGCAGTGAGGGCCAGATCTACAATGAGCAGTTCTTC.

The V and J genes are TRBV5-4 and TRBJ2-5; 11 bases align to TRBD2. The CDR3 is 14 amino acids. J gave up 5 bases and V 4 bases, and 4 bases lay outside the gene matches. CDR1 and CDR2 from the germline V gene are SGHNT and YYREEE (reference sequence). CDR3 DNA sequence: TGTGCCAGCAGCCTACTAGCGGGAGTTGAGACCCAGTACTTC. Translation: CASSLLAGVETQYF. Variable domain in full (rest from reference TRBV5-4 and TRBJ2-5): ETGVTQSPTHLIKTRGQQVTLRCSSQSGHNTVSWYQQALGQGPQFIFQYYREEENGRGNFPPRFSGLQFPNYSSELNVNALELDDSALYLCASSLLAGVETQYFGPGTRLLVL.

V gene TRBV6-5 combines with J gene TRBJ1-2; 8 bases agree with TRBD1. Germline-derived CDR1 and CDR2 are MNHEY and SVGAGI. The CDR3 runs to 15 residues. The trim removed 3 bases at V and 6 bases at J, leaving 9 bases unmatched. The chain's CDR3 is CASSYGRDRGDGYTF. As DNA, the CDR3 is TGTGCCAGCAGTTATGGACGAGACAGGGGAGATGGCTACACCTTC.

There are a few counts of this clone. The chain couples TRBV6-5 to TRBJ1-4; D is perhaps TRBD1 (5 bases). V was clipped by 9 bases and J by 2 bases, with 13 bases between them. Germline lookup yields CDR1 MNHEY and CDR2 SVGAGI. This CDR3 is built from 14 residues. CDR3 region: CASRRGWTNEKLFF. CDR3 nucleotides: TGTGCCAGTCGAAGGGGATGGACTAATGAAAAACTGTTTTTT.

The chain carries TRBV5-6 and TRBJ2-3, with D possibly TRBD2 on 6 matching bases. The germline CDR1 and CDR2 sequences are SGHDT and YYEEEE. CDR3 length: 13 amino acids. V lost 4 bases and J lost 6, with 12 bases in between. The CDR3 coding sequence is TGTGCCAGCAGCACCGGGACTTTGGATACGCAGTATTTT. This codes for CASSTGTLDTQYF.

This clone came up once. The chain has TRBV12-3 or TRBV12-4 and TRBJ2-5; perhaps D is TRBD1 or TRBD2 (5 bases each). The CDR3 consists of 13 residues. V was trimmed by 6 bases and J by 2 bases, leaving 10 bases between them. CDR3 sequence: CASRMGPQETQYF. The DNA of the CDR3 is TGTGCCAGCAGAATGGGACCGCAAGAGACCCAGTACTTC.

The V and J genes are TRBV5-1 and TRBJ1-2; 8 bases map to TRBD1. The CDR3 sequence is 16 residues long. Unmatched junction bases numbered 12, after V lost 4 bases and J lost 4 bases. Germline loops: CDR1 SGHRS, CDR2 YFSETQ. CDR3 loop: CASSLVTETGVYGYTF. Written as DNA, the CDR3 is TGCGCCAGCAGCCTAGTGACCGAGACAGGGGTCTATGGCTACACCTTC.

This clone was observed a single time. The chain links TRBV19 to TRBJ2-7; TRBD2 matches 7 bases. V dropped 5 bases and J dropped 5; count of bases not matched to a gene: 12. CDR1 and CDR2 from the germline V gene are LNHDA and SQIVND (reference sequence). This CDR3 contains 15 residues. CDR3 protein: CASSQRLAIVHEQYF. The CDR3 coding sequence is TGTGCCAGTAGTCAAAGACTAGCCATAGTCCACGAGCAGTACTTC.

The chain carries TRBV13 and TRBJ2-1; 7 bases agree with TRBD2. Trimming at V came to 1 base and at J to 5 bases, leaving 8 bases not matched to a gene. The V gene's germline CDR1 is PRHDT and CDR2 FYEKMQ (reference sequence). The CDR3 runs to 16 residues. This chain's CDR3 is CASSLERAGINNEQFF. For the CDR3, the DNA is TGTGCCAGCAGCTTAGAGAGAGCGGGAATCAACAATGAGCAGTTCTTC.

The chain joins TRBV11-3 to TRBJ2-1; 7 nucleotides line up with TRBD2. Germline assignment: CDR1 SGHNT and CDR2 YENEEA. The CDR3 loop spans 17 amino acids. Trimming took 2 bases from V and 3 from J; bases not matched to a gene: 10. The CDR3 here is CASSLRTGGDVYNEQFF. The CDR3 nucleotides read TGTGCCAGCAGCTTACGTACGGGAGGAGATGTCTACAATGAGCAGTTCTTC.

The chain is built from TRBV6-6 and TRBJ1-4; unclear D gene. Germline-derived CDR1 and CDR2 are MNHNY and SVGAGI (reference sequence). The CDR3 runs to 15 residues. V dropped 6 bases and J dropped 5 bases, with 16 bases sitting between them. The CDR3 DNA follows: TGTGCCAGCAGAGCAACAGCTGGATCGAATGAAAAACTGTTTTTT. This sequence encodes CASRATAGSNEKLFF.

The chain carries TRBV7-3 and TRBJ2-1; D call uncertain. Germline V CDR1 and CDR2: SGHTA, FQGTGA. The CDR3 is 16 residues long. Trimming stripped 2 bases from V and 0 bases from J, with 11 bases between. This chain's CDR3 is CASSLLRRNSYNEQFF. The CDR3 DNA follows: TGTGCCAGCAGCTTATTAAGGCGCAACTCCTACAATGAGCAGTTCTTC.

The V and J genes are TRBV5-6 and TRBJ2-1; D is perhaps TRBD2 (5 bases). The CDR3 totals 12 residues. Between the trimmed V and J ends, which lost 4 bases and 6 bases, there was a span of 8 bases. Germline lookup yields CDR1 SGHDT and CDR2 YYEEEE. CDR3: CASSVLGNEQFF. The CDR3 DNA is TGTGCCAGCAGCGTACTAGGCAATGAGCAGTTCTTC.

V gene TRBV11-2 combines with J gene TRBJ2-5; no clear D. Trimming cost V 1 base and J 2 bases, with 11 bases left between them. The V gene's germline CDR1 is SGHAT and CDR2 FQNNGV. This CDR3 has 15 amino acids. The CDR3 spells CASSLVGILQETQYF. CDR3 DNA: TGTGCCAGCAGCTTAGTCGGTATTCTTCAAGAGACCCAGTACTTC.

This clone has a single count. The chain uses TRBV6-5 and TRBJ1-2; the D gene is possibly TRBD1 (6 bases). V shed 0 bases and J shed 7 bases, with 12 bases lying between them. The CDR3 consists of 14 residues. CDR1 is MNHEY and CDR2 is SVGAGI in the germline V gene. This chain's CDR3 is CASSYSGQWGGYTF. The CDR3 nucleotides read TGTGCCAGCAGTTACTCGGGACAATGGGGTGGCTACACCTTC.

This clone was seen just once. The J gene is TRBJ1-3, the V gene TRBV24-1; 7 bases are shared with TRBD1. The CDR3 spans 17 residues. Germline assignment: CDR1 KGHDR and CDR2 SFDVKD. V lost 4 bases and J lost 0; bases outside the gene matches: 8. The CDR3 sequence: CATSDHSQGHSGNTIYF. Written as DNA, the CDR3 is TGTGCCACCAGTGACCACTCACAGGGGCACTCTGGAAACACCATATATTTT.

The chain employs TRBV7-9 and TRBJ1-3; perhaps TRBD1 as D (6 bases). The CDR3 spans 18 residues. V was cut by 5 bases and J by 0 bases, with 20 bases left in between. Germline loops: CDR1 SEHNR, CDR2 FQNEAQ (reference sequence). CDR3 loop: CASSTRTGTTTSGNTIYF. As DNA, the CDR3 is TGTGCCAGCAGCACCCGTACCGGGACAACGACCTCTGGAAACACCATATATTTT.

CDR3 sequence: CASSQWGSSDEQFF. The CDR3 DNA is TGCGCCAGCAGCCAATGGGGGAGTTCGGATGAGCAGTTCTTC. V usage is TRBV4-1 and J usage is TRBJ2-1; the D gene could be TRBD1 or TRBD2 (5 bases each). V was clipped by 2 bases and J by 8 bases, with 13 bases between them. Germline loops: CDR1 MGHRA, CDR2 YSYEKL. The CDR3 has 14 residues.

CDR3 bases: TGTGCCTGGACCGGGGGAGGGGCGCGCCTTTACGAGCAGTACTTC. It encodes CAWTGGGARLYEQYF. The chain has TRBV30 and TRBJ2-7; 7 nucleotides match TRBD2. CDR3 size: 15 residues. Germline V gene sequence: CDR1 GTSNPN, CDR2 SVGIG (reference sequence). Trimming at V came to 4 bases and at J to 4 bases, leaving 13 bases not matched to a gene.